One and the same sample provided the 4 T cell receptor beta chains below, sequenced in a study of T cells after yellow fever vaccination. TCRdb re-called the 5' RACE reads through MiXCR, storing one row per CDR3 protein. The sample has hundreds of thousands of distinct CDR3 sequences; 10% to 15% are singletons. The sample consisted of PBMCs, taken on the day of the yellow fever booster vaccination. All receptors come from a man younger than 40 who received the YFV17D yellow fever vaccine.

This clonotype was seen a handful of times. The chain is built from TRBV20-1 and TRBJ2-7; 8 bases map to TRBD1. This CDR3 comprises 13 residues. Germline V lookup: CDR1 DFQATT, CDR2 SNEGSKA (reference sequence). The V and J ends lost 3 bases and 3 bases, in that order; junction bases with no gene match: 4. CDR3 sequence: CSASSDRGYEQYF. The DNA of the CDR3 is TGCAGTGCTAGTAGCGACAGGGGCTACGAGCAGTACTTC.

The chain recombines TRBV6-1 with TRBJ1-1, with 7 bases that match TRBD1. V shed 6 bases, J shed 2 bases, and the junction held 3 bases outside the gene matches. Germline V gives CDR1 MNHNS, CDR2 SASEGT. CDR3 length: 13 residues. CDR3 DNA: TGTGCCAGCAGAAGGGGGCTCAACACTGAAGCTTTCTTT. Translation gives CASRRGLNTEAFF.

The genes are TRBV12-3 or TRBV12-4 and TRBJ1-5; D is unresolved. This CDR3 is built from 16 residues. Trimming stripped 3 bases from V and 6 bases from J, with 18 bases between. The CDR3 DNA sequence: TGTGCCAGCAGTTTGGGTCAGAACAAAATCCTTCAGCCCCAGCATTTT. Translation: CASSLGQNKILQPQHF.

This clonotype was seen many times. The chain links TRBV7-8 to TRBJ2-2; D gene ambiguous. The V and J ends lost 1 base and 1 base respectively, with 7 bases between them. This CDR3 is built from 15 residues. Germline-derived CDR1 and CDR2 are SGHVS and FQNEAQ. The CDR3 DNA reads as TGTGCCAGCAGCTTAGGGTCGGTGAACACCGGGGAGCTGTTTTTT. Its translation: CASSLGSVNTGELFF.